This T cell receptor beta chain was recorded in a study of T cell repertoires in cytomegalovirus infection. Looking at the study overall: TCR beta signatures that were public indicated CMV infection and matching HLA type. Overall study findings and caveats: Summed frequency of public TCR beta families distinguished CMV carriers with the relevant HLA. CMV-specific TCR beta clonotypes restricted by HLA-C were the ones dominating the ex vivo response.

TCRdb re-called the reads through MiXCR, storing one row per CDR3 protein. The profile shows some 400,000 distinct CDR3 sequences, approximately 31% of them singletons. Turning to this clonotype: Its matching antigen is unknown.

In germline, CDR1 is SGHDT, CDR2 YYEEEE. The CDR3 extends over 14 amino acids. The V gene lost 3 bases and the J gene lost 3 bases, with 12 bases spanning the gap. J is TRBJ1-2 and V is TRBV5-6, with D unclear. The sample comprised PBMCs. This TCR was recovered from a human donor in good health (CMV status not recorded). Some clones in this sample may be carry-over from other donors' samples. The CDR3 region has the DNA TGTGCCAGCAGCTGGGCGAGGGTTGACTATGGCTACACCTTC. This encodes CASSWARVDYGYTF.